Listed below are T cell receptor beta chains from one sample, sequenced in a study of OX40 agonist ivuxolimab in advanced cancers. TCRdb's copy holds only in-frame clones and misses some; the assay was immunoSEQ multiplex PCR. Of 65,000 to 80,000 clones in the sample, over 65% were seen once. Sequences were derived from CD4+ or CD8+ T cells sorted from blood, sampled in a trial of the OX40 agonist ivuxolimab. Source of these receptors: an adult with an advanced solid tumor such as melanoma, head and neck, liver or kidney cancer. The CDR3 runs from the conserved cysteine through the conserved F or W. A D gene is named only where the DNA matches it firmly. Some rows have no size entry. The others give once, few or many, or a class for an expanded clone.

v_call	d_call	clone_size	j_call	cdr3_nt	cdr3_aa
TRBV19	.	once	TRBJ1-5	TGTGCCAGTAGTATCTCACAGCCCCAGTCCCAGCATTTT	CASSISQPQSQHF
TRBV29-1	TRBD1	many	TRBJ1-1	TGCAGCGAGACGACAGGGGACCGGGTCGCTTTCTTT	CSETTGDRVAFF
TRBV2	TRBD1	.	TRBJ2-1	TGTGCCAGCAGCTGGACAGGGGGGTCCTACAATGAGCAGTTCTTC	CASSWTGGSYNEQFF
TRBV18	.	.	TRBJ1-1	TGTGCCAGCTCATCAACGGACAGGAACACTGAAGCTTTCTTT	CASSSTDRNTEAFF
TRBV29-1	TRBD2	once	TRBJ2-7	TGCAGCGCGGGAGGGGCCGAGCAGTACTTC	CSAGGAEQYF
TRBV10-3	TRBD2	.	TRBJ2-5	TGTGCCATCAGTGAACTAGCGGGGGGGCGTGAGACCCAGTACTTC	CAISELAGGRETQYF
TRBV29-1	.	.	TRBJ1-3	TGCAGCGTCCGCTTCTCTGGAAACACCATATATTTT	CSVRFSGNTIYF
TRBV29-1	.	.	TRBJ1-2	TGCAGCGTTGTGAGGGATGGCTATGGCTACACCTTC	CSVVRDGYGYTF
TRBV6-1	.	.	TRBJ2-1	TGTGCCAGCAGTGCCCGCTGGGCTACTTGGTCTTACAATGAGCAGTTCTTC	CASSARWATWSYNEQFF
TRBV11-2	.	.	TRBJ1-1	TGTGCCAGCAGTTGGAGGTCTGAAGCTTTCTTT	CASSWRSEAFF
TRBV6-5	.	once	TRBJ2-1	TGTGCCAGCAGCCCTGGGGGTTCCTACAATGAGCAGTTCTTC	CASSPGGSYNEQFF
TRBV6-5	.	.	TRBJ1-1	TGTGCCAGCAGTTACACAGGGAAGGTCACTGAAGCTTTCTTT	CASSYTGKVTEAFF
TRBV7-2	.	.	TRBJ2-7	TGTGCCAGCAGCTTAGGTAGGGCAGGAACCTACGAGCAGTACTTC	CASSLGRAGTYEQYF
TRBV12-5	.	.	TRBJ1-5	TGTGCTAGTGGTTTGGGCCCTTGGTCCCAGCATTTT	CASGLGPWSQHF
TRBV7-2	.	many	TRBJ1-2	TGTGCCAGCAGCTTAGCGCTAATTCGTAGCAGCGGCTACACCTTC	CASSLALIRSSGYTF
TRBV6-5	.	.	TRBJ2-2	TGTGCCAGCAGTACCCCTATACTCACCGGGGAGCTGTTTTTT	CASSTPILTGELFF
TRBV4-3	.	.	TRBJ1-4	TGCGCCAGTTCACAGGACCTTGGCGAAAAACTGTTTTTT	CASSQDLGEKLFF
TRBV4-3	.	.	TRBJ1-4	TGCGCCAGCAGCCCTGTACTCAGGGAAAATGAAAAACTGTTTTTT	CASSPVLRENEKLFF
TRBV7-6	.	.	TRBJ2-1	TGTGCCAGCAGCGGTTCTAGGGGGGGCCCATGGGGGGCCGGTTCCTACAATGAGCAGTTCTTC	CASSGSRGGPWGAGSYNEQFF
TRBV5-1	TRBD1	.	TRBJ2-7	TGCGCCAGCAGCCCGGGACAGGGGTTCAACTACGAGCAGTACTTC	CASSPGQGFNYEQYF
TRBV5-1	TRBD2	.	TRBJ2-5	TGCGCCAGCAGCTCCCGGACTAGCGGGGAAGAGACCCAGTACTTC	CASSSRTSGEETQYF
TRBV19	TRBD1	.	TRBJ1-2	TGTGCCAGTAGTAAGGGGGGACAGTCCCTACCCTATGGCTACACCTTC	CASSKGGQSLPYGYTF
TRBV4-2	.	.	TRBJ2-6	TGTGCCAGCAGCCCAAAAGGAGGGGCAGACTCTGGGGCCAACGTCCTGACTTTC	CASSPKGGADSGANVLTF
TRBV18	.	once	TRBJ1-3	TGTGCCAGCTCACTCCCAGGGGTCGGAAACACCATATATTTT	CASSLPGVGNTIYF
TRBV21-1	.	.	TRBJ1-1	TGTGCCCCAGGGGAGAACACTGAAGCTTTCTTT	CAPGENTEAFF
TRBV9	.	.	TRBJ1-2	TGTGCCAGCAGCGCTACGAACCGCGCCAGACAGAACTATGGCTACACCTTC	CASSATNRARQNYGYTF
TRBV7-7	.	.	TRBJ2-1	TGTGCCAGCAGCCCCCAAGGGTACTCCTACAATGAGCAGTTCTTC	CASSPQGYSYNEQFF
TRBV7-9	.	few	TRBJ1-5	TGTGCCAGCAGCTCAGACGGGTATCAGCCCCAGCATTTT	CASSSDGYQPQHF
TRBV7-8	.	.	TRBJ2-2	TGTGCCAGCAGCTTAGGGGTATGGGCAGTCTCCACCGGGGAGCTGTTTTTT	CASSLGVWAVSTGELFF
TRBV4-1	.	.	TRBJ2-1	TGCGCCAGCAGCCAAGACAGGGAGGATGAGCAGTTCTTC	CASSQDREDEQFF
TRBV28	.	.	TRBJ2-2	TGTGCCAGCACTTTGGGGGATACCGGGGAGCTGTTTTTT	CASTLGDTGELFF
TRBV7-3	.	.	TRBJ2-2	TGTGCCAGCAGCTTAGGGCCCTCGAGTACCGGGGAGCTGTTTTTT	CASSLGPSSTGELFF
TRBV2	TRBD1	.	TRBJ2-5	TGTGCCAGCAGTGATCGCGGACAGGCTCAAGAGACCCAGTACTTC	CASSDRGQAQETQYF
TRBV5-5	.	.	TRBJ1-2	TGTGCCAGCACCAAAGGGGAGCCTAAAAGGGGTGGCTACACCTTC	CASTKGEPKRGGYTF
TRBV5-1	.	.	TRBJ1-5	TGCGCCAGCAGCTTGAAGATATTAAGAGATCAGCCCCAGCATTTT	CASSLKILRDQPQHF
TRBV5-1	.	.	TRBJ2-3	TGCGCCAGCAGCAACCCGGGGAGCACAGATACGCAGTATTTT	CASSNPGSTDTQYF
TRBV27	.	.	TRBJ1-2	TGTGCCAGCAGTTTCTCCGGAAACTATGGCTACACCTTC	CASSFSGNYGYTF
TRBV4-1	.	.	TRBJ1-2	TGCGCCAGCAGCCAAGCCCCCCCGGCAGCCAGTAACTATGGCTACACCTTC	CASSQAPPAASNYGYTF
TRBV11-1	.	few	TRBJ1-1	TGTGCCAGCAGCTTTCAGGCGAACACTGAAGCTTTCTTT	CASSFQANTEAFF
TRBV10-3	TRBD1	.	TRBJ2-6	TGTGCCATCAGTGAACTGTTGGGACAGGGGGCTTCTGGGGCCAACGTCCTGACTTTC	CAISELLGQGASGANVLTF
TRBV18	.	once	TRBJ1-6	TGTGCCAGCTCACCAGGGGGCTCCTATAATTCACCCCTCCACTTT	CASSPGGSYNSPLHF
TRBV7-9	.	.	TRBJ1-4	TGTGCCAGCAGCTTCAGGGCTAGTAATGAAAAACTGTTTTTT	CASSFRASNEKLFF
TRBV19	.	.	TRBJ2-7	TGTGCCAGTAGTCGGCAGGGTTACGAGCAGTACTTC	CASSRQGYEQYF
TRBV4-1	TRBD2	.	TRBJ2-3	TGCGCCAGCAGCCAAGACAGCGGGAATACGCAGTATTTT	CASSQDSGNTQYF
TRBV7-2	TRBD1	once	TRBJ2-7	TGTGCCAGCAGCCAGGACAGGGTAACGTCCTACGAGCAGTACTTC	CASSQDRVTSYEQYF
TRBV11-3	TRBD1	few	TRBJ2-5	TGTGCCAGCAGCTTAGGCAGGGGGCAGGAGACCCAGTACTTC	CASSLGRGQETQYF
TRBV4-3	.	.	TRBJ2-6	TGCGCCAGCAGCCAAGAGATGGCTAGCTCTGGGGCCAACGTCCTGACTTTC	CASSQEMASSGANVLTF
TRBV23-1	.	few	TRBJ2-7	TGCGCCAGCAGTCCACCGACGGAGCATAATACCCCCTACGAGCAGTACTTC	CASSPPTEHNTPYEQYF
TRBV7-9	.	few	TRBJ2-7	TGTGCCATCATGGGACCGTCCTACGAGCAGTACTTC	CAIMGPSYEQYF
TRBV4-2	TRBD2	.	TRBJ2-5	TGTGCCAGCAGCCAAGGAAGCGGGGAAGGAGAGACCCAGTACTTC	CASSQGSGEGETQYF